The clone carrying this T cell receptor beta chain was picked up many times. What it binds is not known. The record originates from a study of T cells after posttransplantation cyclophosphamide. Study observations and caveats: TRB clonality was highly associated with recipient CMV seropositivity and reactivation. Donor CD8+ memory clones often dominated recipient blood repertoires at later times.

This CDR3 contains 13 residues. Germline CDR1 is SNHLY and CDR2 is FYNNEI. V lost 4 bases, J lost 3 bases, and 9 bases lay in between. Data came from immunoSEQ multiplex PCR; TCRdb stores just in-frame clones and leaves some out. The sample contains 20,000 to 25,000 clones, none of them singletons. This TCR came from a woman aged 50 to 60 in good health, CMV-negative, and a related stem cell transplant donor. Sequencing was done on a sample of PBMCs. The chain uses TRBV2 and TRBJ1-2; D not resolved. This CDR3 is CASSVWRDYGYTF. CDR3 nucleotides: TGTGCCAGCAGTGTGTGGAGGGACTATGGCTACACCTTC.